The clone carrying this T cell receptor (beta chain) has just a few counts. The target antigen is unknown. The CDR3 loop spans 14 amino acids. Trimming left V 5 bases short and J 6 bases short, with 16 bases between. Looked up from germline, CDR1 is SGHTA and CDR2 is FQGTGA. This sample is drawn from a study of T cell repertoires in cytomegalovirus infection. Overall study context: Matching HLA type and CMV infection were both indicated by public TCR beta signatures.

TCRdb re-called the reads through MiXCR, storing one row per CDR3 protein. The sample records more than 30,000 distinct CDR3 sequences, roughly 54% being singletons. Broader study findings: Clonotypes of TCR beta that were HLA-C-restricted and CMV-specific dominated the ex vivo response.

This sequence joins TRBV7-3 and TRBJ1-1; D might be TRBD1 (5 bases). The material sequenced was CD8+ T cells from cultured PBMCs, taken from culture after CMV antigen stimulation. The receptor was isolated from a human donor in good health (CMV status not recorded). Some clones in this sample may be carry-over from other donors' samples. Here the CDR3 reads CASSESGYLSEAFF. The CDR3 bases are TGTGCCAGCAGCGAATCAGGGTATCTCTCTGAAGCTTTCTTT.